The TCR beta chain under discussion was sequenced for a study of T cell repertoires in cytomegalovirus infection. At the level of the study: CMV epitopes used comprised recently identified HLA-C-restricted ones and well-studied HLA-B-restricted ones. It was the public TCR beta signatures that indicated both CMV infection and matching HLA type.

Each CDR3 protein gets one entry after TCRdb re-called the reads with MiXCR. The sample has roughly 150,000 distinct CDR3 sequences, approximately 30% seen once. CDR3 size: 15 residues. J gave up 5 bases and V 8 bases, and 11 bases lay outside the gene matches. The germline V gene encodes CDR1 MGHDK and CDR2 SYGVNS. This clonotype was recorded only once. Its antigen is still unknown. V gene TRBV25-1 combines with J gene TRBJ2-5; TRBD2 aligns across 10 bases. The material was CD8+ T cells from cultured PBMCs, obtained from culture after CMV antigen stimulation. The clonotype comes from a human donor in good health (CMV status not recorded). Some clones in this sample may be carry-over from other donors' samples. The CDR3 bases are TGTGCCAGCTGGGCGAGCGGGGGGGCTCGGGAGACCCAGTACTTC. This gives the protein CASWASGGARETQYF. Filled out from reference TRBV25-1 and TRBJ2-5, the complete variable domain reads EADIYQTPRYLVIGTGKKITLECSQTMGHDKMYWYQQDPGMELHLIHYSYGVNSTEKGDLSSESTVSRIRTEHFPLTLESARPSHTSQYLCASWASGGARETQYFGPGTRLLVL.